Each of the 32 T cell receptor beta chains below was sequenced from the same sample in a study of cytomegalovirus exposure and HLA in healthy donors. Sequencing was performed with immunoSEQ multiplex PCR; in TCRdb, only in-frame clones are kept and a portion is missing. This table holds about 150,000 clones, about 86% found once. The sample was PBMCs. Receptors originate from a human donor in good health.

The chain employs TRBV28 and TRBJ2-7, with TRBD1 matching over 7 bases. The ends lost 6 bases at V and 3 bases at J; junction bases unmatched: 5. The germline CDR1 and CDR2 sequences are MDHEN and SYDVKM. The CDR3 loop spans 13 amino acids. The CDR3: CASRKGGFYEQYF. In DNA, the CDR3 is TGTGCCAGCAGGAAAGGGGGCTTCTACGAGCAGTACTTC.

The chain combines TRBV6-6 with TRBJ2-3; a weak D match, TRBD2 (6 bases). CDR1 and CDR2 (germline): MNHNY, SVGAGI (reference sequence). The V and J ends lost 5 bases and 1 base respectively, with 10 bases between them. CDR3 length equals 14 residues. The DNA for the CDR3 is TGTGCCAGCAGTCTATTAGCGGGCACAGATACGCAGTATTTT. Its translation is CASSLLAGTDTQYF.

CDR3 sequence reads: CSVTSGSSPLYNYNEQFF. Written as DNA, the CDR3 is TGCAGCGTAACTAGCGGGAGTTCCCCATTGTACAACTACAATGAGCAGTTCTTC. The J gene is TRBJ2-1, the V gene TRBV29-1, with TRBD2 identical over 11 bases. With V trimmed by 6 bases and J by 3 bases, 16 bases remained unmatched. This CDR3 has 18 amino acids. Germline values: CDR1 SQVTM, CDR2 ANQGSEA.

The chain is built from TRBV7-9 and TRBJ2-2; tentatively, D is TRBD1 (5 bases). V shed 10 bases and J shed 5 bases, with 26 bases lying between them. The CDR3 is 17 amino acids. CDR1 and CDR2 (germline): SEHNR, FQNEAQ (reference sequence). This chain's CDR3 is CAMRIRTDVKGTGELFF. The CDR3 DNA sequence: TGTGCCATGCGCATCCGCACCGACGTCAAGGGGACCGGGGAGCTGTTTTTT.

The rearrangement links TRBV27 to TRBJ1-1; D call uncertain. V was cut by 2 bases and J by 2 bases, with 12 bases left in between. The V gene's germline CDR1 is MNHEY and CDR2 SMNVEV (reference sequence). This CDR3 contains 15 residues. This CDR3 is CASSLRMGGNTEAFF. The DNA for the CDR3 is TGTGCCAGCAGTTTAAGAATGGGAGGAAACACTGAAGCTTTCTTT.

This chain connects TRBV4-1 to TRBJ1-1; possibly TRBD1 for D (5 bases). The germline V and J ends were trimmed by 3 bases and 7 bases, with 18 bases remaining between them. This CDR3 comprises 15 residues. Germline values: CDR1 MGHRA, CDR2 YSYEKL. The CDR3 spells CASSHAAGPGIEAFF. CDR3 coding DNA: TGCGCCAGCAGCCACGCAGCAGGGCCCGGCATTGAAGCTTTCTTT.

The V and J genes are TRBV27 and TRBJ2-7, with D possibly matching TRBD1 (6 bases). Germline V gene lookup returns CDR1 MNHEY and CDR2 SMNVEV (reference sequence). V was trimmed by 1 base and J by 7 bases, leaving 20 bases between them. CDR3 length equals 16 residues. The CDR3 region is CASSLFRTVVFGEQYF. In DNA form, the CDR3 reads TGTGCCAGCAGTTTATTTCGGACAGTGGTTTTCGGGGAGCAGTACTTC.

This chain uses TRBV4-2 with TRBJ1-5; 8 positions agree with TRBD1. The CDR3 consists of 15 residues. The germline CDR1 and CDR2 sequences are LGHNA and YNFKEQ. V lost 5 bases to trimming and J lost 4 bases; unmatched junction nucleotides: 7. Here the CDR3 DNA reads TGTGCCAGCAGCGAGGACAGGGCCACGAATCAGCCCCAGCATTTT. Amino acids: CASSEDRATNQPQHF.

J is TRBJ1-2 and V is TRBV9; D unclear. This CDR3 is 14 amino acids long. The germline CDR1 and CDR2 sequences are SGDLS and YYNGEE. V lost 4 bases to trimming and J lost 0 bases, with 10 bases between them. The CDR3 loop reads CASSPLGSNYGYTF. The CDR3 coding sequence is TGTGCCAGCAGCCCACTAGGTTCTAACTATGGCTACACCTTC.

This clone was counted only a few times. V gene TRBV28 combines with J gene TRBJ1-2, with no clear D. In germline, CDR1 is MDHEN, CDR2 SYDVKM. CDR3 size: 15 residues. The V and J ends lost 6 bases and 4 bases respectively, with 18 bases between them. The CDR3 here is CASRRQSTEGYGYTF. The CDR3 nucleotides are TGTGCCAGCAGACGCCAATCGACGGAGGGCTATGGCTACACCTTC.

The CDR3 DNA sequence: TGTGCCTGGAGTGTACAAAAAGTACGCCCTGAAGCTTTCTTT. It translates to CAWSVQKVRPEAFF. This chain uses TRBV30 with TRBJ1-1; D is unresolved. Trimming removed 0 bases at V and 6 bases at J, with 14 bases between. The CDR3 runs 14 residues. Germline CDR1 and CDR2: GTSNPN and SVGIG (reference sequence).

V and J are TRBV7-3 and TRBJ2-3, with D hard to call. Germline assignment: CDR1 SGHTA and CDR2 FQGTGA. CDR3 length: 16 residues. V lost 5 bases and J lost 1, with 16 bases in between. CDR3 sequence (DNA): TGTGCCAGCAGCCCCTTGGTTTTGGGCGGCACAGATACGCAGTATTTT. It codes for CASSPLVLGGTDTQYF.

The CDR3 DNA is TGCGCCAGCAGCTTGCGACTAGCGGGTAGAAGCACAGATACGCAGTATTTT. Translated, it gives CASSLRLAGRSTDTQYF. V usage is TRBV5-1 and J usage is TRBJ2-3; TRBD2 agrees at 10 bases. The germline gives CDR1 SGHRS, CDR2 YFSETQ. The CDR3 covers 17 residues. The V gene end was trimmed by 1 base and the J gene end by 0 bases; junction bases not matched to a gene: 5.

The J gene is TRBJ2-3, the V gene TRBV30, with a possible D match to TRBD2 (5 bases). Germline CDR1 GTSNPN, CDR2 SVGIG (reference sequence). Trimming took off 1 base at V and 0 bases at J, with 8 bases between the two ends. The CDR3 contains 14 residues. CDR3 amino acids: CAWSGGASTDTQYF. In DNA form, the CDR3 reads TGTGCCTGGAGTGGGGGAGCTAGCACAGATACGCAGTATTTT.

The gene calls are TRBV5-1 and TRBJ1-1; D is unresolved. The CDR3 totals 15 residues. The V end was cut by 0 bases, the J end by 1 base, with 10 bases between. Germline CDR1 SGHRS, CDR2 YFSETQ. The CDR3 here is CASSLASAGNTEAFF. In DNA form, the CDR3 reads TGCGCCAGCAGCTTGGCCTCAGCAGGGAACACTGAAGCTTTCTTT.

V usage is TRBV9 and J usage is TRBJ1-1, with 7 nucleotides matching TRBD1. The CDR3 spans 15 residues. The germline CDR1 and CDR2 sequences are SGDLS and YYNGEE. The V segment lost 1 base and the J segment 4 bases; nucleotides outside the gene matches: 7. The CDR3, as DNA: TGTGCCAGCAGCGTATTGGAGGGGGCCCTCACTGAAGCTTTCTTT. Encoded protein: CASSVLEGALTEAFF.

V usage is TRBV28 and J usage is TRBJ1-5, with 8 bases that match TRBD1. The CDR3 loop spans 15 amino acids. The trim removed 5 bases at V and 3 bases at J, leaving 6 bases unmatched. Germline V CDR1 and CDR2: MDHEN, SYDVKM. The CDR3 DNA follows: TGTGCCAGCAGTATCGAGACAGGGGACAATCAGCCCCAGCATTTT. It specifies CASSIETGDNQPQHF.

The V and J genes are TRBV2 and TRBJ1-2, with 11 bases matching TRBD1. CDR3 length equals 15 residues. Germline CDR1 is SNHLY and CDR2 is FYNNEI. Trimming at V came to 3 bases and at J to 3 bases, leaving 3 bases not matched to a gene. The CDR3 here is CASSEDRGHHYGYTF. CDR3 nucleotides: TGTGCCAGCAGTGAGGACAGGGGGCATCACTATGGCTACACCTTC.

The chain combines TRBV4-1 with TRBJ2-5, with 9 bases lining up with TRBD1. CDR1 and CDR2 (germline): MGHRA, YSYEKL. V lost 3 bases and J lost 2; bases outside the gene matches: 4. The CDR3 totals 15 residues. The chain's CDR3 is CASSHRDRVQETQYF. The DNA for the CDR3 is TGCGCCAGCAGCCATAGGGACAGGGTACAAGAGACCCAGTACTTC.

By share of the sample, this clone is medium-sized. CDR3 sequence (DNA): TGTGCCAGCGACAGGGCGGACTATGGCTACACCTTC. Translated: CASDRADYGYTF. The chain couples TRBV9 to TRBJ1-2, with 7 nucleotides matching TRBD1. Germline V gives CDR1 SGDLS, CDR2 YYNGEE. This CDR3 has 12 residues. Unmatched junction bases numbered 3, after V lost 7 bases and J lost 3 bases.

V usage is TRBV19 and J usage is TRBJ2-5; D is uncertain. V lost 1 base to trimming and J lost 1 base, with 7 bases between them. CDR1 LNHDA and CDR2 SQIVND come from the germline V gene (reference sequence). This CDR3 is built from 14 residues. The DNA of the CDR3 is TGTGCCAGTAGTATAGTTGGGCCCCAAGAGACCCAGTACTTC. Residues: CASSIVGPQETQYF.

The genes are TRBV10-3 and TRBJ2-1; 13 nucleotides align to TRBD2. With V trimmed by 4 bases and J by 7 bases, 7 bases remained unmatched. There are 16 residues in the CDR3. The germline CDR1 and CDR2 sequences are ENHRY and SYGVKD. This chain's CDR3 is CAISGTSGGPINEQFF. CDR3 nucleotides: TGTGCCATCAGTGGGACTAGCGGGGGACCTATAAATGAGCAGTTCTTC.

The rearrangement links TRBV28 to TRBJ2-5; 9 bases are shared with TRBD2. The CDR3 length is 16 residues. Germline-derived CDR1 and CDR2 are MDHEN and SYDVKM. V dropped 5 bases and J dropped 7; count of bases not matched to a gene: 14. The CDR3 loop is CASSAPSGIMRATQYF. CDR3 sequence (DNA): TGTGCCAGCAGTGCTCCTAGCGGGATTATGCGAGCGACCCAGTACTTC.

This clone was found once. The V call is TRBV28, the J call TRBJ1-2, with 7 bases aligning to TRBD1. Germline V gene lookup returns CDR1 MDHEN and CDR2 SYDVKM. The CDR3 runs 15 residues. The J segment lost 1 base and the V segment lost 7 bases, leaving 9 bases of the junction unmatched. Here the CDR3 DNA reads TGTGCCAGCACCCCGGTAAACAGGGGTAACTATGGCTACACCTTC. Residues: CASTPVNRGNYGYTF.

This rearrangement joins TRBV19 to TRBJ2-3, with a weak D call TRBD1 (7 bases). The CDR3 spans 12 residues. The germline CDR1 and CDR2 sequences are LNHDA and SQIVND (reference sequence). V was trimmed by 5 bases and J by 9 bases, leaving 12 bases between them. CDR3 bases: TGTGCCAGTAGTTCCAGGGGGAGGACGCAGTATTTT. Translated: CASSSRGRTQYF.

This chain joins TRBV7-6 and TRBJ2-7; 7 nucleotides align to TRBD2. This CDR3 spans 15 amino acids. V lost 7 bases and J lost 7; bases outside the gene matches: 16. In germline, CDR1 is SGHVS, CDR2 FNYEAQ. The CDR3 DNA sequence: TGTGCCAGCACCGTAGTCCCCGGGTGGGAGGGTGAGCAGTACTTC. Translated, it gives CASTVVPGWEGEQYF. The full variable domain, in which reference TRBV7-6 and TRBJ2-7 provide the parts outside the CDR3, is GAGVSQSPRYKVTKRGQDVALRCDPISGHVSLYWYRQALGQGPEFLTYFNYEAQQDKSGLPNDRFSAERPEGSISTLTIQRTEQRDSAMYRCASTVVPGWEGEQYFGPGTRLTVT.

V is TRBV27 and J is TRBJ1-5; 9 bases agree with TRBD1. Germline trimming cut 6 bases from V and 5 bases from J; bases unmatched to any gene: 8. Germline CDR1 reads MNHEY; CDR2 reads SMNVEV (reference sequence). This CDR3 comprises 15 residues. CDR3 region: CASSPDRGKDQPQHF. CDR3 DNA: TGTGCCAGCAGCCCAGACAGGGGGAAGGATCAGCCCCAGCATTTT.

V usage is TRBV29-1 and J usage is TRBJ2-5, with 7 bases identical to TRBD1. There are 15 residues in the CDR3. Unmatched junction bases numbered 8, after V lost 2 bases and J lost 2 bases. Per germline, CDR1 SQVTM and CDR2 ANQGSEA. The CDR3 loop reads CSVESGTVVQETQYF. CDR3 coding DNA: TGCAGCGTTGAATCCGGGACAGTAGTTCAAGAGACCCAGTACTTC. Supplemented by reference TRBV29-1 and TRBJ2-5, the full variable domain reads SAVISQKPSRDICQRGTSLTIQCQVDSQVTMMFWYRQQPGQSLTLIATANQGSEATYESGFVIDKFPISRPNLTFSTLTVSNMSPEDSSIYLCSVESGTVVQETQYFGPGTRLLVL.

The chain's CDR3 is CASSLTDRDSTGYTF. The CDR3 DNA reads TGTGCCAGCAGCTTAACGGACAGGGACTCGACTGGCTACACCTTC. The J gene is TRBJ1-2, the V gene TRBV7-3, with 8 bases lining up with TRBD1. Germline V CDR1 and CDR2: SGHTA, FQGTGA. The CDR3 runs to 15 residues. Trimming removed 0 bases from V and 7 bases from J; junction bases left unmatched: 7.

This clone was observed once. The chain links TRBV11-3 to TRBJ2-5, with a weak D call TRBD1 (6 bases). CDR1 and CDR2 (germline): SGHNT, YENEEA. V was pared by 2 bases and J by 5 bases, with 12 bases between. The CDR3 runs to 14 residues. The CDR3 spells CASSLSGAGETQYF. The CDR3 coding sequence is TGTGCCAGCAGCTTATCAGGGGCAGGGGAGACCCAGTACTTC.

The chain couples TRBV4-2 to TRBJ2-7, with 11 bases matching TRBD2. Per the germline V gene, CDR1 is LGHNA and CDR2 is YNFKEQ. Trimming removed 1 base from V and 0 bases from J; junction bases left unmatched: 2. This CDR3 has 16 residues. CDR3 coding DNA: TGTGCCAGCAGCCAAGGGACTAGCGGGCCCTCCTACGAGCAGTACTTC. It is translated as CASSQGTSGPSYEQYF.

The rearrangement links TRBV27 to TRBJ1-3; D remains ambiguous. The germline V gene encodes CDR1 MNHEY and CDR2 SMNVEV (reference sequence). The CDR3 loop spans 13 amino acids. The V gene lost 6 bases and the J gene lost 4 bases, with 10 bases spanning the gap. CDR3 loop: CASSPNGGNTIYF. The CDR3 DNA follows: TGTGCCAGCAGCCCCAATGGCGGAAACACCATATATTTT.